This record looks at one T cell receptor beta chain sequence and its context. This sample was included in a study of blood T cell repertoires in COVID-19. About the research overall: COVID-19 samples, acute and convalescent, were from the United States, Italy and Spain.

Germline CDR1 reads MNHEY; CDR2 reads SMNVEV (reference sequence). J gave up 8 bases and V 6 bases, and 9 bases lay outside the gene matches. This CDR3 has 14 amino acids. The protocol was immunoSEQ multiplex PCR, while the TCRdb copy is restricted to in-frame clones and leaves out a portion. The repertoire holds almost 400,000 clones, with around 87% as singletons. Input material: peripheral blood. The chain is built from TRBV27 and TRBJ1-4; 7 bases align to TRBD1. This TCR was sampled from a woman in her sixties or seventies with COVID-19, enrolled during active disease. CDR3 loop: CASSLRQGREKLFF. Written as DNA, the CDR3 is TGTGCCAGCAGCCTCCGACAGGGTAGGGAAAAACTGTTTTTT.